Below are 21 T cell receptor beta chains sequenced from a single sample in a study of graft-versus-host responses after intestinal transplantation. Sequencing used immunoSEQ multiplex PCR; TCRdb keeps in-frame clones, though not all of them. The profile shows 60,000 to 70,000 clones, around nine tenths of them singletons. Researchers processed graft tissue to release intraepithelial and lamina propria lymphocytes. Here the sequenced sample was ileum tissue, taken around 350 days after transplant. All receptors derive from a human patient who received an intestinal transplant, so some T cells may come from the graft donor.

The chain combines TRBV6-6 with TRBJ1-2; 7 bases align to TRBD1. The CDR3 is 11 amino acids. After removal of 8 bases from V and 4 bases from J, the junction contained 1 base not matched to a gene. The germline V gene has CDR1 MNHNY and CDR2 SVGAGI (reference sequence). DNA for the CDR3: TGTGCCAGCGGACAGGCCTATGGCTACACCTTC. This codes for CASGQAYGYTF.

V is TRBV29-1 and J is TRBJ1-1; the D is unclear. Germline lookup yields CDR1 SQVTM and CDR2 ANQGSEA. This CDR3 comprises 13 residues. V was clipped by 7 bases and J by 0 bases, with 12 bases between them. The CDR3 spells CSADGLMNTEAFF. CDR3 DNA: TGCAGCGCTGACGGCCTTATGAACACTGAAGCTTTCTTT.

This chain links TRBV10-3 with TRBJ2-3; maybe TRBD1 (5 bases). Germline-derived CDR1 and CDR2 are ENHRY and SYGVKD. Trimming pared 7 bases from V and 1 base from J, leaving 12 bases between. This CDR3 has 14 residues. CDR3 nucleotide sequence: TGTGCCATCACCCTAGGGGCCCGCACAGATACGCAGTATTTT. Its translation is CAITLGARTDTQYF.

CDR3 amino acids: CASSVAHANEQFF. The CDR3 nucleotides are TGTGCCAGCAGCGTAGCTCACGCCAATGAGCAGTTCTTC. The chain has TRBV9 and TRBJ2-1, with no clear D. V shed 0 bases and J shed 6 bases, with 7 bases lying between them. The CDR3 has 13 amino acids. Germline lookup yields CDR1 SGDLS and CDR2 YYNGEE.

V and J are TRBV11-2 and TRBJ1-2, with D possibly matching TRBD1 (6 bases). Looked up from germline, CDR1 is SGHAT and CDR2 is FQNNGV. The CDR3 extends over 14 amino acids. Trimming took 5 bases from V and 8 from J, leaving 18 bases between them. DNA for the CDR3: TGTGCCAGCAGCGGGGACAACATCTTGGACGGCTACACCTTC. Amino acids: CASSGDNILDGYTF.

The J gene is TRBJ2-7, the V gene TRBV4-2; 11 nucleotides agree with TRBD2. Germline values: CDR1 LGHNA, CDR2 YNFKEQ. Trimming took 0 bases from V and 5 from J; bases not matched to a gene: 6. CDR3 length: 16 amino acids. CDR3 sequence (DNA): TGTGCCAGCAGCCAAGAATTAGCGGGGGGGAGCAACGAGCAGTACTTC. This sequence encodes CASSQELAGGSNEQYF.

The sample holds a few counts of this clone. The rearrangement joins TRBV2 to TRBJ2-5; a possible D gene is TRBD1 (5 bases). The CDR3 is made up of 14 amino acids. V was pared by 6 bases and J by 3 bases, with 14 bases between. The germline gives CDR1 SNHLY, CDR2 FYNNEI. The CDR3 here is CASSLMQGKETQYF. Here the CDR3 DNA reads TGTGCCAGCAGCTTGATGCAGGGTAAAGAGACCCAGTACTTC.

This clone has more than one count but fewer than ten. The rearrangement joins TRBV7-9 to TRBJ1-2; D is undetermined. CDR3 length: 14 amino acids. V dropped 0 bases and J dropped 0 bases, with 5 bases sitting between them. Germline V gives CDR1 SEHNR, CDR2 FQNEAQ (reference sequence). In DNA, the CDR3 is TGTGCCAGCAGCTTAGCGAGAGCTAACTATGGCTACACCTTC. Translated, it gives CASSLARANYGYTF. Full variable domain (missing parts from reference TRBV7-9 and TRBJ1-2): DTGVSQNPRHKITKRGQNVTFRCDPISEHNRLYWYRQTLGQGPEFLTYFQNEAQLEKSRLLSDRFSAERPKGSFSTLEIQRTEQGDSAMYLCASSLARANYGYTFGSGTRLTVV.

The V call is TRBV13, the J call TRBJ2-7; 13 bases are shared with TRBD2. Germline loops: CDR1 PRHDT, CDR2 FYEKMQ (reference sequence). Trimming at V came to 3 bases and at J to 1 base, leaving 6 bases not matched to a gene. The CDR3 spans 17 residues. In DNA, the CDR3 is TGTGCCAGCAGCTTCGGACTAGCGGGAGTGAAATCCTACGAGCAGTACTTC. Encoded protein: CASSFGLAGVKSYEQYF. Drawing the rest from reference TRBV13 and TRBJ2-7, the complete variable domain is AAGVIQSPRHLIKEKRETATLKCYPIPRHDTVYWYQQGPGQDPQFLISFYEKMQSDKGSIPDRFSAQQFSDYHSELNMSSLELGDSALYFCASSFGLAGVKSYEQYFGPGTRLTVT.

The chain carries TRBV4-1 and TRBJ2-7; D remains ambiguous. Germline CDR1 reads MGHRA; CDR2 reads YSYEKL. The CDR3 spans 16 residues. V shed 1 base and J shed 2 bases, with 15 bases lying between them. This CDR3 is CASSQASTVPPYEQYF. The CDR3 DNA reads TGCGCCAGCAGCCAAGCTTCAACAGTTCCACCCTACGAGCAGTACTTC.

This chain connects TRBV7-3 to TRBJ2-3; 9 bases are shared with TRBD2. The CDR3 is made up of 14 amino acids. Trimming removed 5 bases from V and 8 bases from J; junction bases left unmatched: 8. In germline, CDR1 is SGHTA, CDR2 FQGTGA. CDR3 amino acids: CASSPSGLALTQYF. CDR3 coding DNA: TGTGCCAGCAGCCCCTCGGGACTAGCCCTTACGCAGTATTTT.

V gene TRBV19 combines with J gene TRBJ2-7; no definite D call. CDR3 length: 14 residues. V lost 0 bases, J lost 4 bases, and 10 bases lay in between. Per germline, CDR1 LNHDA and CDR2 SQIVND (reference sequence). The CDR3 reads CASSIEGVKYEQYF. CDR3 nucleotide sequence: TGTGCCAGTAGTATAGAGGGTGTTAAGTACGAGCAGTACTTC.

The gene calls are TRBV2 and TRBJ1-3; the D gene is possibly TRBD1 (6 bases). This CDR3 is built from 15 residues. Germline V gives CDR1 SNHLY, CDR2 FYNNEI. Trimming cost V 1 base and J 2 bases, with 9 bases left between them. This CDR3 reads CASSEGGTPGNTIYF. In DNA, the CDR3 is TGTGCCAGCAGTGAAGGAGGGACACCTGGAAACACCATATATTTT.

The V gene is TRBV2, the J gene TRBJ1-5, with D possibly matching TRBD1 (5 bases). The germline gives CDR1 SNHLY, CDR2 FYNNEI. V lost 2 bases to trimming and J lost 11 bases, with 16 bases between them. This CDR3 region has 14 residues. CDR3 coding DNA: TGTGCCAGCAGTGAAAGCCAGGGAATTCCGGCCCAGCATTTT. Translated, it gives CASSESQGIPAQHF.

This chain uses TRBV12-2 with TRBJ1-5. TRBV12-2 is given as a pseudogene. This CDR3 region has 18 residues. The CDR3 protein is CASRLETPGPPNNQPQHF. In DNA form, the CDR3 reads TGTGCAAGTCGCTTAGAAACCCCGGGACCCCCGAACAATCAGCCCCAGCATTTT.

This chain joins TRBV4-1 and TRBJ2-4; 15 nucleotides line up with TRBD2. The length of the CDR3 is 19 residues. Germline values: CDR1 MGHRA, CDR2 YSYEKL. The ends lost 4 bases at V and 2 bases at J; junction bases unmatched: 9. CDR3 in amino acids: CASSRRTSGGARTKNIQYF. DNA of the CDR3: TGCGCCAGCAGCCGCCGGACTAGCGGGGGGGCCCGGACCAAAAACATTCAGTACTTC.

For the CDR3, the DNA is TGTGCTAGTGGTCCCGGGCTGGGGGGCTCCTACGAGCAGTACTTC. Translating gives CASGPGLGGSYEQYF. The rearrangement joins TRBV12-5 to TRBJ2-7, with D perhaps TRBD2 (6 bases). Looked up from germline, CDR1 is LGHNT and CDR2 is FRNRAP. V was shortened by 5 bases and J by 0 bases, with 14 bases between the two germline ends. The CDR3 extends over 15 amino acids. The full variable domain, rest sourced from reference TRBV12-5 and TRBJ2-7, is DARVTQTPRHKVTEMGQEVTMRCQPILGHNTVFWYRQTMMQGLELLAYFRNRAPLDDSGMPKDRFSAEMPDATLATLKIQPSEPRDSAVYFCASGPGLGGSYEQYFGPGTRLTVT.

This clone was seen a handful of times. This chain connects TRBV6-4 to TRBJ1-2; TRBD1 matches at 7 bases. V gave up 5 bases and J gave up 6 bases; unmatched junction bases: 9. Per the germline V gene, CDR1 is MRHNA and CDR2 is SNTAGT. The CDR3 sequence is 14 residues long. The CDR3 loop is CASSYGRGRDGYTF. DNA of the CDR3: TGTGCCAGCAGTTACGGAAGGGGGCGAGATGGCTACACCTTC.

The genes are TRBV5-5 and TRBJ1-2; possibly TRBD1 for D (6 bases). Between the trimmed V and J ends, which lost 1 base and 0 bases, there was a span of 16 bases. The CDR3 contains 17 residues. Germline lookup yields CDR1 SGHKS and CDR2 YYEKEE (reference sequence). The CDR3: CASSLRRTGTANYGYTF. The CDR3 nucleotides are TGTGCCAGCAGCTTGCGGAGAACAGGGACCGCTAACTATGGCTACACCTTC.

The CDR3 nucleotides are TGTGCCACCAGCCCCCAGGCGGCGGATACGCAGTATTTT. Amino acids: CATSPQAADTQYF. This chain uses TRBV15 with TRBJ2-3; D unresolved. The CDR3 is made up of 13 amino acids. The germline CDR1 and CDR2 sequences are LNHNV and YYDKDF (reference sequence). Trimming cost V 5 bases and J 6 bases, with 12 bases left between them.

V is TRBV2 and J is TRBJ1-6, with D perhaps TRBD1 (6 bases). Between the trimmed V and J ends, which lost 9 bases and 5 bases, there was a span of 14 bases. The CDR3 runs to 14 residues. Per germline, CDR1 SNHLY and CDR2 FYNNEI. This CDR3 is CARRTGSNNSPLHF. CDR3 sequence (DNA): TGTGCCAGAAGAACAGGGTCTAATAATTCACCCCTCCACTTT.